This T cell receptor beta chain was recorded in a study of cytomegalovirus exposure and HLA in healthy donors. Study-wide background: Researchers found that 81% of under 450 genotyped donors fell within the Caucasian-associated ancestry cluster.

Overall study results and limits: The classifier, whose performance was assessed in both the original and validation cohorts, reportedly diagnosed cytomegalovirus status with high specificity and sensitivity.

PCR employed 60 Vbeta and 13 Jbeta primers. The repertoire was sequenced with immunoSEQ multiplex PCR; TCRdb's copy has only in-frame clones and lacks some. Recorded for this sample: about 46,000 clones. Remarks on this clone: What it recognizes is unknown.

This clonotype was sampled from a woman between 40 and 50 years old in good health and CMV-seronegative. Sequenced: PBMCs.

The CDR3 spells CASSPDRDYGYTF. The CDR3 DNA reads as TGTGCCAGCTCGCCTGACAGGGACTATGGCTACACCTTC. The chain carries TRBV18 and TRBJ1-2; 7 nucleotides agree with TRBD1. In germline, CDR1 is KGHSH, CDR2 LQKENI. The CDR3 runs to 13 residues. V lost 6 bases to trimming and J lost 3 bases; unmatched junction nucleotides: 4. The full variable domain, with the rest looked up from reference TRBV18 and TRBJ1-2, is NAGVMQNPRHLVRRRGQEARLRCSPMKGHSHVYWYRQLPEEGLKFMVYLQKENIIDESGMPKERFSAEFPKEGPSILRIQQVVRGDSAAYFCASSPDRDYGYTFGSGTRLTVV.